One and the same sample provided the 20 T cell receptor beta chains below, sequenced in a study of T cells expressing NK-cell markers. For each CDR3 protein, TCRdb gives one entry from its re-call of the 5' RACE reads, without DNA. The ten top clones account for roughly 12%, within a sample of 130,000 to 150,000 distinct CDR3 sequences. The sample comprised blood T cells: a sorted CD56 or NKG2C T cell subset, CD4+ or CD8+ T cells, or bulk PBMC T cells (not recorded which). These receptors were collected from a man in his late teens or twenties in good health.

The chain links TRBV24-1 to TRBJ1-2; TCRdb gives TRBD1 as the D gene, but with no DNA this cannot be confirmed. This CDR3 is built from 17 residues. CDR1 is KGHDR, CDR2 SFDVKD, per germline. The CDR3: CATSDWEGQGDNYGYTF.

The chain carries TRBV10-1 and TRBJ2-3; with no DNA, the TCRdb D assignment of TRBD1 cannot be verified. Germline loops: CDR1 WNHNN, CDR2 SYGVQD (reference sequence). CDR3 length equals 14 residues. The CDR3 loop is CASSEDTGPDTQYF.

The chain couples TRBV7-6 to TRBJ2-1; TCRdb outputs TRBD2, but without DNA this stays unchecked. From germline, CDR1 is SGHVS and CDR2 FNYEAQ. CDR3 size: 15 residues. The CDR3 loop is CASSPGREPRNEQFF.

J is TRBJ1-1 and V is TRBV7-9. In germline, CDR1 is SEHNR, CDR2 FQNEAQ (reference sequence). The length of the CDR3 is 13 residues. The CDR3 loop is CASSPSASTEAFF.

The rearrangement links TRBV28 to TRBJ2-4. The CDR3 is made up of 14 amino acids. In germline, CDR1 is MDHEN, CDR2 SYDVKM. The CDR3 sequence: CASSFSSDGNIQYF.

The CDR3 sequence: CASTLSPRDEQFF. The chain links TRBV5-6 to TRBJ2-1; TCRdb proposes TRBD1, but this gene call is untestable without DNA. The germline V gene encodes CDR1 SGHDT and CDR2 YYEEEE. This CDR3 has 13 amino acids. The complete variable domain, with remaining parts taken from reference TRBV5-6 and TRBJ2-1, reads DAGVTQSPTHLIKTRGQQVTLRCSPKSGHDTVSWYQQALGQGPQFIFQYYEEEERQRGNFPDRFSGHQFPNYSSELNVNALLLGDSALYLCASTLSPRDEQFFGPGTRLTVL.

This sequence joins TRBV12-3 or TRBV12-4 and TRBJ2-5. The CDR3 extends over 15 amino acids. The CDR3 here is CASRLDAGGGETQYF.

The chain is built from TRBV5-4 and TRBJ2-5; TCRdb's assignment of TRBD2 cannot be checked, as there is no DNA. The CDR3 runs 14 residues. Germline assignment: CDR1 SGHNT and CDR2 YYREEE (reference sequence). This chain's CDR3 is CASSSEGALGTQYF.

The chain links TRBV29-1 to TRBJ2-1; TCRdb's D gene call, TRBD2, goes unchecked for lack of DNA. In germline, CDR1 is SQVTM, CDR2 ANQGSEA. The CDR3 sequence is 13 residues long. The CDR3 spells CSVDTSGIDEQFF.

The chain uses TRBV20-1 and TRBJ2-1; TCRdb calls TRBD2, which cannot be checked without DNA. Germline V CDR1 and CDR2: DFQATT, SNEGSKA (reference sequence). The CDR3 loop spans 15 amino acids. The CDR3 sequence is CSAYNREGLRNEQFF.

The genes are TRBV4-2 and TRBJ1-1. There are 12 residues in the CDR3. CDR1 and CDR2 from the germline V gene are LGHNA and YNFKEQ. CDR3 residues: CASSQDLTEAFF.

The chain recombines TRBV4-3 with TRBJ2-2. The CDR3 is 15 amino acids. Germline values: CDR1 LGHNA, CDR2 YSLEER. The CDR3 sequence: CASSQDSMGTGELFF.

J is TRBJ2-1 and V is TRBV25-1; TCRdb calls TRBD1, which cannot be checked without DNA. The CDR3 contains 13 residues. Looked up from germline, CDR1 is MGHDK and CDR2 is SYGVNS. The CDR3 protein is CASGDWADNEQFF.

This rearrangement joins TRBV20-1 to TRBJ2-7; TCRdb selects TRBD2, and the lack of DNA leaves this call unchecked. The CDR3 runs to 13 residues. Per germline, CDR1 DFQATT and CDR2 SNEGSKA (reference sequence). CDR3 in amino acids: CSAITSGAYEQYF.

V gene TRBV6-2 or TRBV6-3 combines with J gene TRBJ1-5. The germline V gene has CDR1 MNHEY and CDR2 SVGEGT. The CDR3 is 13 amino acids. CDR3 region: CASKNMRNQPQHF.

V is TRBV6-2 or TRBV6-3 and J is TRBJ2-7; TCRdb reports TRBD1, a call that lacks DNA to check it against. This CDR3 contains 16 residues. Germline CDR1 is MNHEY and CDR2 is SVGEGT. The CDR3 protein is CASSYSPAAGTYEQYF.

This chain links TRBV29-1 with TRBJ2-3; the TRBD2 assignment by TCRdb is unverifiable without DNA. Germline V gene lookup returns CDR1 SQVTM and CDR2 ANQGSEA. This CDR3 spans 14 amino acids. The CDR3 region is CSVRANLRTDTQYF.

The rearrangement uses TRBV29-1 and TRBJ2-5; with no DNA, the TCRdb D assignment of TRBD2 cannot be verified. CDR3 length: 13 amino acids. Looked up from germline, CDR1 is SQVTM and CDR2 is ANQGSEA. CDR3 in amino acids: CSAEAGGPETQYF.

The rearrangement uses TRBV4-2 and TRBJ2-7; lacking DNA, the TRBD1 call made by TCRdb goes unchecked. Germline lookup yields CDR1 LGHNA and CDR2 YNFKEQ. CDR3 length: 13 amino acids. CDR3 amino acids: CASSPTGTGEQYF.

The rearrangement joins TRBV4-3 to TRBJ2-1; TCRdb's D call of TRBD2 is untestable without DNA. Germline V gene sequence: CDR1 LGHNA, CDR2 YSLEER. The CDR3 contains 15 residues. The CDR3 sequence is CASSHAGGVYNEQFF.